What follows describes a single T cell receptor beta chain. Its antigen is not known. An equimolar mix of two oligonucleotides served as the beta constant-region primer for TRBC1 and TRBC2. Four rounds of PCR amplified the ligated cDNA using nested alpha and beta constant-region primers plus SP2. Each CDR3 protein is one row after TCRdb ran MiXCR on the UMI-ligation and nested PCR reads. The data contain over 130,000 distinct CDR3 sequences, about a fifth of them singletons. The data were taken from a study of naive and memory T cell subsets. This CDR3 region has 14 residues. Trimming removed 2 bases from V and 4 bases from J, with 10 bases in between. The germline V gene encodes CDR1 MNHEY and CDR2 SMNVEV (reference sequence). Regarding the study as a whole: Possibly reflecting memory cells re-expressing CD45RA, a few larger clonotypes occurred in naive repertoires, especially CD8.

The sample was naive CD8+ T cells from blood. The V gene is TRBV27, the J gene TRBJ2-3; possible D gene TRBD2, 6 bases. The receptor's source is a human donor in good health. The CDR3 here is CASSLAPGADTQYF. The CDR3 nucleotides read TGTGCCAGCAGTTTAGCCCCGGGGGCAGATACGCAGTATTTT.